This TCR beta chain comes out of a study of T cells in Graves' hyperthyroidism and ophthalmopathy. Looking at the study overall: Sampling of peripheral blood happened at initial diagnosis, prior to any treatment.

Amplification targeted TCR beta CDR3 regions from RNA transcripts. Primed by the HTBI set, a first-round RT-PCR was run on the TCR CDR3. TCRdb re-derived calls from the multiplex PCR reads in MiXCR, one entry per CDR3 protein. The sample lists some 560,000 distinct CDR3 sequences, 14% occurring once. This clonotype was observed many times. The antigen remains unidentified. Hyperthyroidism in the patients, aged 18 to 65, was newly diagnosed and under 2 months in duration. Trimming removed 2 bases from V and 4 bases from J, with 15 bases in between. Germline V gives CDR1 SGHRS, CDR2 YFSETQ. The CDR3 consists of 15 residues. Notes on the study in general: Within blood appeared most thyroid clonotypes that had expanded above 0.001.

The clonotype was recovered from a woman in her 40s with Graves' hyperthyroidism. The chain links TRBV5-1 to TRBJ1-1; TRBD1 is a possible D gene (6 bases). The sequencing input was blood. The CDR3 nucleotides are TGCGCCAGCAGCTTCACGGGGGGGGCTGGCACTGAAGCTTTCTTT. This translates into CASSFTGGAGTEAFF.